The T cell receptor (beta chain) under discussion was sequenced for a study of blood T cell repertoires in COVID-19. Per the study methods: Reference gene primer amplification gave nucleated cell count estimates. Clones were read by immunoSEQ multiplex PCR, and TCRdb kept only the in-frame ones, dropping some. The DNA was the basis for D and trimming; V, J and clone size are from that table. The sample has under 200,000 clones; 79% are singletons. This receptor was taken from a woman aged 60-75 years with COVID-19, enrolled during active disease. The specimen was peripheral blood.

The CDR3 loop reads CASSKPGQETYGYTF. DNA for the CDR3: TGTGCCAGCAGTAAACCAGGACAGGAGACTTATGGCTACACCTTC. This chain joins TRBV28 and TRBJ1-2, with 7 bases that match TRBD1. This CDR3 contains 15 residues. Germline CDR1 reads MDHEN; CDR2 reads SYDVKM. V lost 5 bases and J lost 5; bases outside the gene matches: 11.